Described below is a single T cell receptor beta chain sequence and its context. There are 14 residues in the CDR3. Germline V lookup: CDR1 SGHAT, CDR2 FQDESV (reference sequence). The germline V and J ends were trimmed by 6 bases and 7 bases, with 15 bases remaining between them. TCRdb's table, derived via immunoSEQ multiplex PCR, lists solely in-frame clones and lacks some. The sample has about 40,000 clones; 85% to 95% are singletons. The entry originates in a study of T cell changes during pregnancy in multiple sclerosis. The chain employs TRBV11-1 and TRBJ2-2; perhaps TRBD2 as D (5 bases). The TCR sequence derives from a female donor with multiple sclerosis, enrolled in a pregnancy study. This material consisted of CD8+ T cells from peripheral blood mononuclear cells, taken in the third trimester of pregnancy. The CDR3 sequence is CASRRASGIGELFF. The CDR3 DNA sequence: TGTGCCAGCAGGCGGGCCAGCGGTATCGGGGAGCTGTTTTTT.